This TCR beta chain originates from a study of CD4 T cells in relation to SARS-CoV-2 and coronaviruses. Study background: PBMCs were cultured with antigen for approximately nine days before TCR beta sequencing. Controls used an HIV-1 Nef peptide pool or no peptide.

The unexposed donors gave CD4+ T cells in about 2011-2019, prior to COVID-19. Isolation of CD4+ T cells took place after roughly nine days in culture. Cultures held 1.5 million to 2.5 million PBMCs per well with around 9.4 IU/ml IL-2. As for this clone: The target antigen is unknown.

General observations from the study: Samples before the pandemic and after infection were not matched within any donor.

TCRdb's table, derived via immunoSEQ multiplex PCR, lists solely in-frame clones and lacks some. The sample gives tens of thousands of clones, 55% to 75% of which show up once; 15% to 20% is in the top ten. The CDR3 contains 17 residues. CDR1 and CDR2 (germline): MNHEY, SVGEGT. V lost 0 bases and J 2 bases, leaving 15 bases between the germline ends. The material sequenced was CD4+ T cells from PBMCs, cultured in vitro. This clonotype was sampled from a human donor in good health. The chain couples TRBV6-2 or TRBV6-3 to TRBJ2-3; the D gene is possibly TRBD2 (6 bases). Here the CDR3 DNA reads TGTGCCAGCAGTTACTCATTCGGCGGGGAGATCACAGATACGCAGTATTTT. Encoded protein: CASSYSFGGEITDTQYF.